This T cell receptor (beta chain) was recorded in a study of T cell responses to AZD1222 COVID-19 vaccine. For the study at large: Investigators merged groups given second doses at roughly 4 or roughly 12 weeks. The study, taken as a whole, reports: The breadth and depth of Spike-specific TCRs increased once two AZD1222 doses had been given. Baseline seropositives among AZD1222 recipients totaled only 6 or 7. Among the donors, most were white British and more were female, and clonal diversity was possibly underestimated.

About this clone: What it binds is unknown.

Sequenced by immunoSEQ multiplex PCR; TCRdb stores in-frame clones only, minus some. Counted here are about 140,000 clones, roughly 90% occurring once; the ten biggest clones make up 2.5% to 3.5%. Source: peripheral blood, taken on day 0 of AZD1222 vaccination. This TCR came from an adult in good health.

Written as DNA, the CDR3 is TGTGCCAGCTCACCCGAACGGAGCTCTGGAAACACCATATATTTT. This sequence encodes CASSPERSSGNTIYF. The chain links TRBV18 to TRBJ1-3; D is unclear. This CDR3 comprises 15 residues. The V gene's germline CDR1 is KGHSH and CDR2 LQKENI. The V end lost 3 bases, the J end lost 0 bases, and 9 bases lay between the germline ends. The full variable domain, in which reference TRBV18 and TRBJ1-3 provide the parts outside the CDR3, is NAGVMQNPRHLVRRRGQEARLRCSPMKGHSHVYWYRQLPEEGLKFMVYLQKENIIDESGMPKERFSAEFPKEGPSILRIQQVVRGDSAAYFCASSPERSSGNTIYFGEGSWLTVV.